The 27 T cell receptor beta chains below were found in one sample sequenced in a study of cytomegalovirus exposure and HLA in healthy donors. 60 Vbeta and 13 Jbeta primers were used in PCR. TCRdb keeps only in-frame clones here, not all; method: immunoSEQ multiplex PCR. The table records 100,000 to 150,000 clones, roughly 77% of them present only once. The sample was PBMCs. These receptors all come from a young man in good health and CMV-seronegative.

This clone was seen once. The chain combines TRBV5-1 with TRBJ2-7, with 7 bases aligning to TRBD1. V lost 4 bases, J lost 7 bases, and 11 bases stayed unmatched. Germline CDR1 and CDR2: SGHRS and YFSETQ. The CDR3 length is 14 residues. CDR3 amino acids: CASSARGQKSEQYF. In nucleotides, the CDR3 is TGCGCCAGCAGCGCCAGGGGACAGAAATCGGAGCAGTACTTC.

This clone was picked up one time. Here the CDR3 DNA reads TGTGCCAGCAGCCCTCTGGACAGTTATAATGAAAAACTGTTTTTT. Translation: CASSPLDSYNEKLFF. V usage is TRBV7-9 and J usage is TRBJ1-4; D perhaps matches TRBD1 (6 bases). Between the trimmed V and J ends, which lost 5 bases and 4 bases, there was a span of 14 bases. The germline V gene encodes CDR1 SEHNR and CDR2 FQNEAQ (reference sequence). The CDR3 loop spans 15 amino acids.

This chain links TRBV7-9 with TRBJ2-5; 7 bases match TRBD1. The V and J ends lost 8 bases and 7 bases, in that order; junction bases with no gene match: 22. In germline, CDR1 is SEHNR, CDR2 FQNEAQ (reference sequence). The CDR3 is 17 amino acids. CDR3 sequence: CASWEGTVIEKPVTQYF. CDR3 sequence (DNA): TGTGCCAGCTGGGAAGGGACAGTGATCGAGAAGCCAGTGACCCAGTACTTC.

V is TRBV7-2 and J is TRBJ1-2; D perhaps matches TRBD1 (6 bases). The CDR3 loop spans 15 amino acids. In germline, CDR1 is SGHTA, CDR2 FQGNSA. The V gene lost 2 bases and the J gene lost 2 bases, with 12 bases spanning the gap. The CDR3 loop reads CASSLRYQGNYGYTF. CDR3 DNA: TGTGCCAGCAGCTTACGGTATCAGGGGAACTATGGCTACACCTTC. Full variable domain (missing parts from reference TRBV7-2 and TRBJ1-2): GAGVSQSPSNKVTEKGKDVELRCDPISGHTALYWYRQSLGQGLEFLIYFQGNSAPDKSGLPSDRFSAERTGGSVSTLTIQRTQQEDSAVYLCASSLRYQGNYGYTFGSGTRLTVV.

The V call is TRBV28, the J call TRBJ2-7; possible D gene TRBD2, 5 bases. This CDR3 spans 14 amino acids. The V end lost 3 bases, the J end lost 1 base, and 10 bases lay between the germline ends. Germline CDR1 MDHEN, CDR2 SYDVKM. CDR3 protein: CASSFPGRSYEQYF. Written as DNA, the CDR3 is TGTGCCAGCAGTTTTCCGGGAAGATCCTACGAGCAGTACTTC.

This clone was detected only a few times. This chain connects TRBV7-3 to TRBJ2-1; TRBD2 might be the D (7 bases). In germline, CDR1 is SGHTA, CDR2 FQGTGA. The CDR3 loop spans 14 amino acids. Trimming removed 6 bases at V and 4 bases at J, with 13 bases between. This CDR3 is CASSPGGGYNEQFF. CDR3 sequence (DNA): TGTGCCAGCAGTCCGGGGGGCGGGTACAATGAGCAGTTCTTC.

The chain uses TRBV5-1 and TRBJ2-7; no clear D. The ends were cut back, 4 bases at V and 4 bases at J, with 9 bases in the middle. Germline loops: CDR1 SGHRS, CDR2 YFSETQ. CDR3 length: 12 amino acids. The CDR3 nucleotides read TGCGCCAGCAGCCAGCCCGGGTACGAGCAGTACTTC. Protein product: CASSQPGYEQYF.

V gene TRBV4-2 combines with J gene TRBJ1-1, with D perhaps TRBD1 (5 bases). Germline assignment: CDR1 LGHNA and CDR2 YNFKEQ. V lost 4 bases to trimming and J lost 7 bases, with 19 bases between them. CDR3 size: 15 residues. This CDR3 reads CASSRDGSPYSEAFF. For the CDR3, the DNA is TGTGCCAGCAGCCGGGACGGGAGCCCCTACAGTGAAGCTTTCTTT.

This chain links TRBV4-2 with TRBJ2-7, with 9 nucleotides matching TRBD1. Germline values: CDR1 LGHNA, CDR2 YNFKEQ. Trimming at V came to 0 bases and at J to 3 bases, leaving 6 bases not matched to a gene. There are 16 residues in the CDR3. CDR3 in DNA: TGTGCCAGCAGCCAAGAGACAGGGGGAGAGTACTACGAGCAGTACTTC. Residues: CASSQETGGEYYEQYF.

The V call is TRBV6-6, the J call TRBJ1-5; D gene ambiguous. This CDR3 has 12 residues. Trimming shortened V by 8 bases and J by 4 bases, and 9 bases separated the two germline ends. In germline, CDR1 is MNHNY, CDR2 SVGAGI (reference sequence). The CDR3 nucleotides read TGTGCCAGCGCCCAGTGGAATCAGCCCCAGCATTTT. This gives the protein CASAQWNQPQHF.

The chain combines TRBV28 with TRBJ2-1; tentative D call: TRBD2 (6 bases). The germline CDR1 and CDR2 sequences are MDHEN and SYDVKM. The CDR3 has 15 residues. V lost 2 bases, J lost 6 bases, and 14 bases lay in between. The chain's CDR3 is CASSLGGRAPNEQFF. Written as DNA, the CDR3 is TGTGCCAGCAGTTTAGGAGGGAGAGCCCCCAATGAGCAGTTCTTC.

This clone was picked up one time. This rearrangement joins TRBV7-6 to TRBJ2-1, with D tentatively TRBD2 (6 bases). Between the trimmed V and J ends, which lost 1 base and 3 bases, there was a span of 7 bases. CDR1 and CDR2 (germline): SGHVS, FNYEAQ. The CDR3 covers 14 residues. The CDR3 DNA sequence: TGTGCCAGCAGCTTAGTCGGGGGCTACAATGAGCAGTTCTTC. Translated, it gives CASSLVGGYNEQFF.

CDR3 sequence (DNA): TGTGCCACCAGCAGGGAACGACAGGGACGTTCACCCCTCCACTTT. Residues: CATSRERQGRSPLHF. The chain links TRBV15 to TRBJ1-6; TRBD1 matches 7 bases. V trimming: 3 bases; J trimming: 9 bases; junction bases outside the gene matches: 8. This CDR3 region has 15 residues. Germline V CDR1 and CDR2: LNHNV, YYDKDF (reference sequence).

The chain recombines TRBV15 with TRBJ1-5; possibly TRBD1 for D (5 bases). There are 15 residues in the CDR3. Per the germline V gene, CDR1 is LNHNV and CDR2 is YYDKDF (reference sequence). Trimming took 0 bases from V and 5 from J, leaving 11 bases between them. The CDR3 loop reads CATSRDRGVYQPQHF. CDR3 in DNA: TGTGCCACCAGCAGAGATCGGGGGGTATATCAGCCCCAGCATTTT. The variable domain in full, with the rest retrieved from reference TRBV15 and TRBJ1-5, is DAMVIQNPRYQVTQFGKPVTLSCSQTLNHNVMYWYQQKSSQAPKLLFHYYDKDFNNEADTPDNFQSRRPNTSFCFLDIRSPGLGDTAMYLCATSRDRGVYQPQHFGDGTRLSIL.

The chain recombines TRBV18 with TRBJ1-4, with a possible D match to TRBD1 (5 bases). The CDR3 consists of 13 residues. V shed 6 bases and J shed 8 bases, with 13 bases lying between them. CDR1 KGHSH and CDR2 LQKENI come from the germline V gene. The CDR3 loop is CASSSGTGEKLFF. As DNA, the CDR3 is TGTGCCAGCTCGAGCGGGACGGGAGAAAAACTGTTTTTT.

A single count supports this clone. The rearrangement joins TRBV28 to TRBJ2-7; D is ambiguous. The CDR3 consists of 11 residues. Germline CDR1 and CDR2: MDHEN and SYDVKM. The V gene lost 8 bases and the J gene lost 11 bases, with 16 bases spanning the gap. The CDR3 loop reads CASGVIQREYF. The DNA of the CDR3 is TGTGCCAGCGGAGTGATTCAGCGTGAGTACTTC.

The chain carries TRBV5-6 and TRBJ1-2, with D maybe TRBD1 (5 bases). V dropped 4 bases and J dropped 4 bases, with 20 bases sitting between them. Germline V lookup: CDR1 SGHDT, CDR2 YYEEEE. The length of the CDR3 is 16 residues. The DNA of the CDR3 is TGTGCCAGCAGCCCCGCCGGGGGGACCTCTATCTATGGCTACACCTTC. Encoded protein: CASSPAGGTSIYGYTF.

The V call is TRBV13, the J call TRBJ2-2, with 9 nucleotides matching TRBD2. The CDR3 has 16 amino acids. CDR1 PRHDT and CDR2 FYEKMQ come from the germline V gene (reference sequence). The junction had 5 bases not matched to a gene; V was cut back by 2 bases and J by 4 bases. The CDR3 region is CASSLFAGGRTGELFF. In DNA, the CDR3 is TGTGCCAGCAGCTTATTTGCGGGAGGGCGCACCGGGGAGCTGTTTTTT.

The V gene is TRBV7-9, the J gene TRBJ1-4, with 12 bases fitting TRBD1. There are 18 residues in the CDR3. The V gene end was trimmed by 4 bases and the J gene end by 7 bases; junction bases not matched to a gene: 13. Germline CDR1 reads SEHNR; CDR2 reads FQNEAQ (reference sequence). The CDR3 spells CASSWGQGATRVGEKLFF. DNA for the CDR3: TGTGCCAGCAGCTGGGGACAGGGGGCGACCCGGGTCGGTGAAAAACTGTTTTTT.

V gene TRBV6-1 combines with J gene TRBJ2-2; a possible D gene is TRBD1 (5 bases). The CDR3 is 15 amino acids. Between the trimmed V and J ends, which lost 1 base and 1 base, there was a span of 7 bases. The germline gives CDR1 MNHNS, CDR2 SASEGT. CDR3 loop: CASSEGGGNTGELFF. CDR3 coding DNA: TGTGCCAGCAGTGAAGGGGGCGGGAACACCGGGGAGCTGTTTTTT.

In its sample, this clone was seen once. The rearrangement joins TRBV10-3 to TRBJ2-1, with 10 bases aligning to TRBD1. V shed 2 bases and J 6 bases; nucleotides not matched to a gene: 7. The CDR3 loop spans 16 amino acids. In germline, CDR1 is ENHRY, CDR2 SYGVKD. In DNA form, the CDR3 reads TGTGCCATCAGTGAGGGCCCCGGGACAGGGGCCAATGAGCAGTTCTTC. Translating gives CAISEGPGTGANEQFF.

The J gene is TRBJ2-5, the V gene TRBV9, with D perhaps matching TRBD1 (6 bases). In germline, CDR1 is SGDLS, CDR2 YYNGEE. The CDR3 is 14 residues long. V lost 4 bases and J lost 6, with 16 bases in between. The CDR3 coding sequence is TGTGCCAGCAGCCCAACAGGGCTTGGGCAGACCCAGTACTTC. Translated: CASSPTGLGQTQYF.

The V gene is TRBV10-3, the J gene TRBJ1-1, with a weak D call TRBD1 (5 bases). Germline V gene data show CDR1 as ENHRY and CDR2 as SYGVKD. The V end lost 4 bases, the J end lost 2 bases, and 11 bases lay between the germline ends. The CDR3 contains 14 residues. CDR3 region: CAISGLGGNTEAFF. CDR3 DNA: TGTGCCATCAGTGGCCTGGGGGGTAACACTGAAGCTTTCTTT.

J is TRBJ2-5 and V is TRBV28, with 7 bases aligning to TRBD1. This CDR3 is 13 amino acids long. Germline assignment: CDR1 MDHEN and CDR2 SYDVKM. J lost 4 bases, V lost 8 bases, and 7 bases had no gene match. The CDR3 is CASLQGDGETQYF. The CDR3 DNA reads as TGTGCCAGCCTGCAGGGGGATGGAGAGACCCAGTACTTC.

The V call is TRBV27, the J call TRBJ1-6; 8 nucleotides line up with TRBD1. Trimming at V came to 3 bases and at J to 8 bases, leaving 9 bases not matched to a gene. This CDR3 is built from 16 residues. Germline V CDR1 and CDR2: MNHEY, SMNVEV (reference sequence). The CDR3 sequence is CASSLGLRQGYSPLHF. In DNA form, the CDR3 reads TGTGCCAGCAGTTTGGGGCTCAGACAGGGGTATTCACCCCTCCACTTT.

The chain couples TRBV19 to TRBJ1-1, with a possible D match to TRBD1 (5 bases). CDR1 and CDR2 (germline): LNHDA, SQIVND (reference sequence). CDR3 length: 15 residues. Trimming removed 5 bases at V and 4 bases at J, with 17 bases between. This CDR3 is CASSLGGGIGTEAFF. In DNA form, the CDR3 reads TGTGCCAGTAGTTTGGGGGGAGGGATCGGCACTGAAGCTTTCTTT.

The V call is TRBV9, the J call TRBJ2-3; 10 bases align to TRBD2. V was pared by 1 base and J by 7 bases, with 12 bases of the junction left unmatched. Germline CDR1 reads SGDLS; CDR2 reads YYNGEE. This CDR3 comprises 17 residues. The CDR3 bases are TGTGCCAGCAGCGTAACCAGCGGGGGGGGATACAGTAATACGCAGTATTTT. Translation gives CASSVTSGGGYSNTQYF.